The source of this T cell receptor (beta chain) is a study of control samples from healthy donors and cancer patients. This clone was recorded once. V lost 3 bases, J lost 4 bases, and 9 bases lay in between. This CDR3 has 13 amino acids. Germline CDR1 and CDR2: SGHDN and FVKESK. Assay: immunoSEQ multiplex PCR; the TCRdb copy retains only in-frame clones and omits some. The sample has 150,000 or so clones, roughly 93% seen once. This TCR was sampled from an older woman in good health. What was sequenced was blood. This chain uses TRBV14 with TRBJ1-1, with D unclear. The CDR3 DNA follows: TGTGCCAGCAGCCACACGGAGAGCACTGAAGCTTTCTTT. It yields the protein CASSHTESTEAFF.